The T cell receptor beta chain under discussion was sequenced for a study of shared clonotypes between healthy human individuals. Study-wide points: The four-donor shared clonotypes exceeded non-shared clonotypes in generation probability, with non-shared ones scoring lower. Memory subsets generally showed smaller estimated richness than naive subsets did.

Concerning this clone itself: Antigen: not known.

At a deep level, the assay was run. Genomic DNA of each subset was evenly split across several immunoSEQ plates. The repertoire was sequenced with immunoSEQ multiplex PCR; TCRdb's copy has only in-frame clones and lacks some. The sample contains roughly 2.4 million clones, 90% to 97% of which appear only once. The clonotype comes from a man younger than 35 in good health. Sequencing used naive CD4+ T cells sorted from blood. The subset: CD45RA+ positively selected.

The CDR3 DNA is TGTGCCAGCAGCGCCCTCCCGGGAGGCCAAGAGACCCAGTACTTC. Encoded protein: CASSALPGGQETQYF. The chain recombines TRBV9 with TRBJ2-5; 7 nucleotides line up with TRBD2. Per the germline V gene, CDR1 is SGDLS and CDR2 is YYNGEE. CDR3 length equals 15 residues. The trim removed 3 bases at V and 1 base at J, leaving 6 bases unmatched.